This T cell receptor (beta chain) was profiled in a study of blood T cell repertoires in COVID-19. The V segment lost 3 bases and the J segment 4 bases; nucleotides outside the gene matches: 18. CDR1 and CDR2 from the germline V gene are MDHEN and SYDVKM. CDR3 size: 19 residues. Here immunoSEQ multiplex PCR was the method, and the copy in TCRdb shows in-frame clones only, minus some. The profile shows about 45,000 clones, roughly 80% of them singletons. The chain carries TRBV28 and TRBJ2-4; 7 nucleotides match TRBD1. The specimen sequenced was peripheral blood. The clonotype originates from a human donor in a cohort sampled during active COVID-19. The CDR3 here is CASSLGPLAGTAKKNIQYF. The CDR3, as DNA: TGTGCCAGCAGTTTGGGGCCCCTCGCCGGGACAGCGAAGAAAAACATTCAGTACTTC.